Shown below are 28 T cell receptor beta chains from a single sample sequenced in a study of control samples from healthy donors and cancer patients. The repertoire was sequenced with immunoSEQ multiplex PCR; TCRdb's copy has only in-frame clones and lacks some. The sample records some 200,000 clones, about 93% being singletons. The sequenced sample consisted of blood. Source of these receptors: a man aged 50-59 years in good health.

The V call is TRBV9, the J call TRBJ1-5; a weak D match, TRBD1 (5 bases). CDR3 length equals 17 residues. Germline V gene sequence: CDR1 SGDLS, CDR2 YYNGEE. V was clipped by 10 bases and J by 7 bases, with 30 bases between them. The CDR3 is CAGPCPLGDRRHQPQHF. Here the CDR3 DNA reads TGTGCCGGACCCTGTCCTCTAGGGGACCGCCGGCACCAGCCCCAGCATTTT. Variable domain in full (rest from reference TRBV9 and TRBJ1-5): DSGVTQTPKHLITATGQRVTLRCSPRSGDLSVYWYQQSLDQGLQFLIQYYNGEERAKGNILERFSAQQFPDLHSELNLSSLELGDSALYFCAGPCPLGDRRHQPQHFGDGTRLSIL.

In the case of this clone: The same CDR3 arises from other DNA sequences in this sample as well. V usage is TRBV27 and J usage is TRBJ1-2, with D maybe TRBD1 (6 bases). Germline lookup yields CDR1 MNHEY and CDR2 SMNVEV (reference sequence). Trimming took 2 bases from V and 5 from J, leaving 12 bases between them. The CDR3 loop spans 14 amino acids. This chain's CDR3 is CASSLGAGTYGYTF. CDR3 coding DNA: TGTGCCAGCAGTTTAGGTGCGGGGACATATGGCTACACCTTC.

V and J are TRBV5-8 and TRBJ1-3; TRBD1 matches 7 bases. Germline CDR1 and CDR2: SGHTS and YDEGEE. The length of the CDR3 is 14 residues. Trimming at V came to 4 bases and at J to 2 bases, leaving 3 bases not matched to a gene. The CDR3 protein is CASSRQGPGNTIYF. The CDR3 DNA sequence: TGTGCCAGCAGCCGACAGGGTCCTGGAAACACCATATATTTT. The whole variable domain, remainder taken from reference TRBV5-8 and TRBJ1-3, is EAGVTQSPTHLIKTRGQQATLRCSPISGHTSVYWYQQALGLGLQFLLWYDEGEERNRGNFPPRFSGRQFPNYSSELNVNALELEDSALYLCASSRQGPGNTIYFGEGSWLTVV.

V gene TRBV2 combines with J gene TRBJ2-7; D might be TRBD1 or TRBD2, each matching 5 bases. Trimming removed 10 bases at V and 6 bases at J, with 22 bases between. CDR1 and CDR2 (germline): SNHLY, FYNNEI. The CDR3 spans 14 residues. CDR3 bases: TGTGCCACCAAGATAGACGGACTCGGGGCCGAGCAGTACTTC. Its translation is CATKIDGLGAEQYF.

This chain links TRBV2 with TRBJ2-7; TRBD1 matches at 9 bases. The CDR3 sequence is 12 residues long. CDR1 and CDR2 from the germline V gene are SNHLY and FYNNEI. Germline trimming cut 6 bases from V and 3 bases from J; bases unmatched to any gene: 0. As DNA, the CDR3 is TGTGCCAGCAGGACAGGGGGCTACGAGCAGTACTTC. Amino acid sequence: CASRTGGYEQYF.

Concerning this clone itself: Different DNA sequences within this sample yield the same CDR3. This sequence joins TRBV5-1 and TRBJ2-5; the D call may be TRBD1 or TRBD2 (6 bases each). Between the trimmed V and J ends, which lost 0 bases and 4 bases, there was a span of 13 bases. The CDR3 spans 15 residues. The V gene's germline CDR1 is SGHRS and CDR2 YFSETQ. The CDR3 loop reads CASSLEGGLGETQYF. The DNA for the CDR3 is TGCGCCAGCAGCTTGGAGGGGGGCTTGGGAGAGACCCAGTACTTC.

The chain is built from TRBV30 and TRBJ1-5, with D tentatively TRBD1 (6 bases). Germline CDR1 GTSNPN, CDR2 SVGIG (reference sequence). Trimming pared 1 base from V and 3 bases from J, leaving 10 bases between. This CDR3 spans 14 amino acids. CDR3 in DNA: TGTGCCTGGAGTGGGGGGCACAACAATCAGCCCCAGCATTTT. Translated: CAWSGGHNNQPQHF.

The CDR3 protein is CASSPHADRTYEQYF. The DNA of the CDR3 is TGTGCCAGTAGTCCCCATGCGGACAGGACCTACGAGCAGTACTTC. The V gene is TRBV19, the J gene TRBJ2-7, with 7 bases matching TRBD1. V dropped 5 bases and J dropped 2; count of bases not matched to a gene: 9. From germline, CDR1 is LNHDA and CDR2 SQIVND (reference sequence). The CDR3 totals 15 residues. Together with reference TRBV19 and TRBJ2-7, the CDR3 gives the full variable domain: DGGITQSPKYLFRKEGQNVTLSCEQNLNHDAMYWYRQDPGQGLRLIYYSQIVNDFQKGDIAEGYSVSREKKESFPLTVTSAQKNPTAFYLCASSPHADRTYEQYFGPGTRLTVT.

The DNA of the CDR3 is TGTGCCAGCAGCTTACCCTCTAGCGGGGGGGCCGAAACCCAGTACTTC. Translation: CASSLPSSGGAETQYF. The chain recombines TRBV11-2 with TRBJ2-5; 12 nucleotides line up with TRBD2. The CDR3 is 16 residues long. CDR1 is SGHAT and CDR2 is FQNNGV in the germline V gene. J lost 8 bases, V lost 2 bases, and 9 bases had no gene match.

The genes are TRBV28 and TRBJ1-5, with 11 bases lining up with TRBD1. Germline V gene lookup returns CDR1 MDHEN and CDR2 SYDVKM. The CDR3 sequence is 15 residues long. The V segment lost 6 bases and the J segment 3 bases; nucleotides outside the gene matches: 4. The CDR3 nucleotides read TGTGCCAGCAGCGGACAGGGGGCGGACAATCAGCCCCAGCATTTT. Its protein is CASSGQGADNQPQHF.

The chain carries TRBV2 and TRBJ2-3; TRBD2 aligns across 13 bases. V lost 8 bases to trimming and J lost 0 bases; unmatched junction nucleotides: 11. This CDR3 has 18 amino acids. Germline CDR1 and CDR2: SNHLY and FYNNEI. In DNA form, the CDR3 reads TGTGCCAGCGACGCCCGACTAGCGGGGGGACATAGCACAGATACGCAGTATTTT. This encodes CASDARLAGGHSTDTQYF.

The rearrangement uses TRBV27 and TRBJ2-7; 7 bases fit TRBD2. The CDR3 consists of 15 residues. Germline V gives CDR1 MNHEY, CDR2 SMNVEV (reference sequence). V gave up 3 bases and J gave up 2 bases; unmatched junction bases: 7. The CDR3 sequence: CASSFPVGGAYEQYF. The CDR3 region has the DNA TGTGCCAGCAGTTTCCCCGTGGGAGGGGCCTACGAGCAGTACTTC.

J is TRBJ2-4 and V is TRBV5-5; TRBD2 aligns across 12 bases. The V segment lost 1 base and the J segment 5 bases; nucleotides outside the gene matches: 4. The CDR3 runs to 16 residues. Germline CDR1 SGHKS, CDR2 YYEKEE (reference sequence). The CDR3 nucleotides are TGTGCCAGCAGCTTGCTAGCGGGGGGGCTTGAAAACATTCAGTACTTC. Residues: CASSLLAGGLENIQYF.

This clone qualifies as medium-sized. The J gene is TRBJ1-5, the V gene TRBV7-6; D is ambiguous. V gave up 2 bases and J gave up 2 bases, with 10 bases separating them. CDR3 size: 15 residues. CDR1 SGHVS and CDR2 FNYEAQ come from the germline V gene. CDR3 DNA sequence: TGTGCCAGCAGCTTAAGCCCTGAGGGCAATCAGCCCCAGCATTTT. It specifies CASSLSPEGNQPQHF.

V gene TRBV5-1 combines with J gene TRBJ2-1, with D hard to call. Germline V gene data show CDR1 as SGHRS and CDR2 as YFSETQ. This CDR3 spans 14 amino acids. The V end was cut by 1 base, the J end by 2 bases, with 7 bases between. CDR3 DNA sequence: TGCGCCAGCAGCTTGCTCAGTCCCTACAATGAGCAGTTCTTC. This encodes CASSLLSPYNEQFF.

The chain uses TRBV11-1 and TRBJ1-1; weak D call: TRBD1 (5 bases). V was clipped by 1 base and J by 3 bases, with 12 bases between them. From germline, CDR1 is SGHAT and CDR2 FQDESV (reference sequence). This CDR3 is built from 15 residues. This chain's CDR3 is CASSLGVGADTEAFF. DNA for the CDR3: TGTGCCAGCAGCTTAGGGGTCGGGGCGGACACTGAAGCTTTCTTT.

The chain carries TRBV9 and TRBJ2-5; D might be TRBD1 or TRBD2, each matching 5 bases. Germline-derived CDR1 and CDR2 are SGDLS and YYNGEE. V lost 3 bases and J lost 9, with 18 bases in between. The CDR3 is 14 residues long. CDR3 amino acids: CASSAHHGAEAQYF. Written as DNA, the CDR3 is TGTGCCAGCAGCGCCCATCATGGGGCGGAGGCCCAGTACTTC.

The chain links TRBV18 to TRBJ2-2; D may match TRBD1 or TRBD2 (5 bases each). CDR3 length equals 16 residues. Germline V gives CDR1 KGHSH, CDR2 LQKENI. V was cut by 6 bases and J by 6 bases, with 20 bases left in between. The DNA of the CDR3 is TGTGCCAGCTCTCCTATAACCGGGACCTTGGCCGGGGAGCTGTTTTTT. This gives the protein CASSPITGTLAGELFF.

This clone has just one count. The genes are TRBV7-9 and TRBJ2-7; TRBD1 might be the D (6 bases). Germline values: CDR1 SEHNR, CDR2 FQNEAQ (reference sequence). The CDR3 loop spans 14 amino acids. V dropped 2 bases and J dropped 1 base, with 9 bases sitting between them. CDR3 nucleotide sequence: TGTGCCAGCAGCTTATCACAGGGTTCCTACGAGCAGTACTTC. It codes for CASSLSQGSYEQYF.

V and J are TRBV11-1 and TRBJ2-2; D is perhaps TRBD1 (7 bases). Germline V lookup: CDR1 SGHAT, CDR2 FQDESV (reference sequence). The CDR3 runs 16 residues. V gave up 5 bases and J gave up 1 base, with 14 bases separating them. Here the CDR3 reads CASSPRRGQNTGELFF. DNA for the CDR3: TGTGCCAGCAGCCCGAGGAGGGGGCAGAACACCGGGGAGCTGTTTTTT. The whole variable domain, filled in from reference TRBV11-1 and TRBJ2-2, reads EAEVAQSPRYKITEKSQAVAFWCDPISGHATLYWYRQILGQGPELLVQFQDESVVDDSQLPKDRFSAERLKGVDSTLKIQPAELGDSAMYLCASSPRRGQNTGELFFGEGSRLTVL.

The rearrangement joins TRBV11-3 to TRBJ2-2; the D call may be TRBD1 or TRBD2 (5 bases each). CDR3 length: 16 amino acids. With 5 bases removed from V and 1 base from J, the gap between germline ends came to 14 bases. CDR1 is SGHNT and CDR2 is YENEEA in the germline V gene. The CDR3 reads CASSPFGGKNTGELFF. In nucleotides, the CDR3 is TGTGCCAGCAGCCCGTTTGGGGGAAAGAACACCGGGGAGCTGTTTTTT.

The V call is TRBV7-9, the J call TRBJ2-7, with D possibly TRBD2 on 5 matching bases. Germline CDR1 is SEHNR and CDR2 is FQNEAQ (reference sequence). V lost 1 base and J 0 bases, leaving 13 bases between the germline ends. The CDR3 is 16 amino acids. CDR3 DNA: TGTGCCAGCAGCTTAGTTCTGACGGGAAGCTCCTACGAGCAGTACGTC. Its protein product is CASSLVLTGSSYEQYV.

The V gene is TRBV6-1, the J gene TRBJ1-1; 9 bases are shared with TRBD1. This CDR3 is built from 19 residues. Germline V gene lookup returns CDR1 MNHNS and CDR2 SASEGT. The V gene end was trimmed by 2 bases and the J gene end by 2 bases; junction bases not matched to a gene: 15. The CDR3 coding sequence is TGTGCCAGCAGTGAACCCGCCAACTTAGGACAGGGGAGAAACACTGAAGCTTTCTTT. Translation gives CASSEPANLGQGRNTEAFF.

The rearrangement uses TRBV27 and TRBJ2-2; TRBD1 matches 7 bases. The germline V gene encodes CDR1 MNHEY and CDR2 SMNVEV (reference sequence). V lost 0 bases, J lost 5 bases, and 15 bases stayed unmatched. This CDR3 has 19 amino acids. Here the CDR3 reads CASSLSRDSRLGNTGELFF. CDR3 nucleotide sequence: TGTGCCAGCAGTTTATCGAGGGACAGCAGATTAGGGAATACCGGGGAGCTGTTTTTT.

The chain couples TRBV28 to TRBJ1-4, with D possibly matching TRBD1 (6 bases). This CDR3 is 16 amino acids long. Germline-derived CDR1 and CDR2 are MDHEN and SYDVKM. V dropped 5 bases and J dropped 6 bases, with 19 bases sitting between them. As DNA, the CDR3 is TGTGCCAGCAGTAAAAACTCGGGGGGCGCATATGAAAAACTGTTTTTT. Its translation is CASSKNSGGAYEKLFF.

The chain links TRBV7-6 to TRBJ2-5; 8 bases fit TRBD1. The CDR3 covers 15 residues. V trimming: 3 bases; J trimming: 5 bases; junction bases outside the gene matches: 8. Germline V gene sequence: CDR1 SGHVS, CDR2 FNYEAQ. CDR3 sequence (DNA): TGTGCCAGCAGCTTGAGGACAGGGAGGTGGGAGACCCAGTACTTC. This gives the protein CASSLRTGRWETQYF.

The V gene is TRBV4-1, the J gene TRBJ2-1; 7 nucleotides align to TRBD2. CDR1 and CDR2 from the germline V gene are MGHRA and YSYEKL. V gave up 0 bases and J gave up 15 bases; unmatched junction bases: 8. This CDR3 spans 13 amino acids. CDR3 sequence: CASSQDVRGKRFF. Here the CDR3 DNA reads TGCGCCAGCAGCCAAGATGTGCGGGGGAAGCGGTTCTTC.

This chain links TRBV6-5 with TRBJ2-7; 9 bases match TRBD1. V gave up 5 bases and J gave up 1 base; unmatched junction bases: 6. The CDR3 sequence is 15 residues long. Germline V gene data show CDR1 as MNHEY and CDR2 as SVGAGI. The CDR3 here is CASSQGTGFSYEQYV. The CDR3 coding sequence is TGTGCCAGCAGTCAGGGGACAGGGTTTTCCTACGAGCAGTACGTC.